Presented here are 3 T cell receptor beta chains from one specimen sequenced in a study of CD8 T cells in ankylosing spondylitis. TCRdb independently ran MiXCR on the 5' RACE reads; one entry per CDR3 protein. The sample lists about 140,000 distinct CDR3 sequences; 25% to 35% were seen once. Sequencing used synovial fluid, either unsorted or a sorted T cell fraction (not recorded which). The source is a male donor with ankylosing spondylitis.

V is TRBV4-2 and J is TRBJ2-1, with D possibly being TRBD2 (6 bases). Germline CDR1 reads LGHNA; CDR2 reads YNFKEQ. The CDR3 runs to 16 residues. V was clipped by 2 bases and J by 3 bases, with 14 bases between them. The CDR3 sequence: CASSQFIGSGYNEQFF. The CDR3 nucleotides read TGTGCCAGCAGCCAATTCATCGGGAGTGGCTACAATGAGCAGTTCTTC.

This clonotype was counted only a few times. The gene calls are TRBV4-1 and TRBJ2-6; weak D call: TRBD2 (6 bases). CDR1 and CDR2 (germline): MGHRA, YSYEKL. The CDR3 covers 16 residues. Trimming took 4 bases from V and 2 from J, leaving 12 bases between them. In DNA form, the CDR3 reads TGCGCCAGCAGCCCCCTGGGGGGAGCTGGGGCCAACGTCCTGACTTTC. Its protein product is CASSPLGGAGANVLTF.

The rearrangement uses TRBV28 and TRBJ2-7; 14 nucleotides match TRBD2. Germline V gene data show CDR1 as MDHEN and CDR2 as SYDVKM. J gave up 3 bases and V 5 bases, and 3 bases lay outside the gene matches. This CDR3 contains 15 residues. The CDR3 reads CASSGTSGSRYEQYF. In DNA, the CDR3 is TGTGCCAGCAGTGGGACTAGCGGGAGTCGCTACGAGCAGTACTTC.